The rows below give T cell receptor beta chains drawn from one sample of a study of post-analysis software for immune sequencing data. Via MiXCR, TCRdb re-called the PCR reads, giving one row per CDR3 protein. The sample comprises over 700,000 distinct CDR3 sequences, less than 35% of which are singletons, and roughly 0.54% rests with the top ten. What was sequenced was blood. Source of these receptors: a girl aged 5-17 years with multiple sclerosis. Both conserved end residues are part of each CDR3. Fields, in order: J gene, V gene, CDR3 protein.

TRBJ2-7 TRBV5-1 CASSRAAGGTYSYERYF
TRBJ1-5 TRBV5-5 CASRKTRVNQPQHF
TRBJ2-7 TRBV28 CASSLLGGRMDEQYF
TRBJ2-1 TRBV5-6 CASSATGRSRYEQFF
TRBJ2-1 TRBV7-6 CVSSGGTSGANEQFF
TRBJ2-1 TRBV3-1 CASSQEPARGYNEQFF
TRBJ1-2 TRBV21-1 CASSKGAGWPHYGYTF
TRBJ2-1 TRBV12-3/TRBV12-4 CASSQDYSYNEQFF
TRBJ2-1 TRBV5-1 CASSQVGQGRYLGQFF
TRBJ2-2 TRBV7-6 CASSLMAAGGGVTGELFF
NA TRBV20-1 CSARRRTPLDDEQYF
TRBJ2-1 TRBV28 CASEGQGGDNEQFF
TRBJ2-1 TRBV3-1 CASSNPRDRGSYNEQFF
TRBJ2-7 TRBV3-1 CASSQGRSGNEQYF
TRBJ2-7 TRBV25-1 CASSELGRAYEQYF
TRBJ1-4 TRBV25-1 CASSKRVLGEKLFF
TRBJ1-1 TRBV2 CASRTPPGYTEAFF
TRBJ2-1 TRBV20-1 CSAVNAYLAGGQYNEQFF
TRBJ2-7 TRBV6-6 CASSPSREPYEQYF
TRBJ2-5 TRBV3-1 CASSQGAGGPWEQYF
TRBJ1-2 TRBV14 CASSQGQVFFNYGYTF
TRBJ2-3 TRBV4-3 CASSPRGDGATDTQYF
TRBJ2-3 TRBV25-1 CASSESREFGTQYF
TRBJ1-2 TRBV12-3/TRBV12-4 CASGTFSGETYGYTF
TRBJ2-5 TRBV9 CASSKVTRAHQETQYF
TRBJ1-5 TRBV24-1 CATSAGEARVWEPQHF
TRBJ2-7 TRBV9 CASSVGGTLIHEQYF
TRBJ2-2 TRBV4-3 CASSQDRAESNTGELFF
TRBJ2-5 TRBV7-9 CASSPPAGGLETQYF
TRBJ1-2 TRBV20-1 CSASSDSHYGYTF
TRBJ1-2 TRBV12-3/TRBV12-4 CASRSRQGTYGYTF
TRBJ2-5 TRBV24-1 CATSEKTSGRLETQYF
TRBJ1-2 TRBV20-1 CSARAAEREYGYTF
TRBJ2-7 TRBV20-1 CSASGGGSVEQYF
TRBJ1-4 TRBV20-1 CSAGTDEKLFF
TRBJ2-1 TRBV6-1 CASSWTGLTYNEQFF
TRBJ1-1 TRBV20-1 CSALRETEAFF
TRBJ2-1 TRBV27 CASSHKGFYNEQFF
TRBJ1-1 TRBV6-5 CASSRPGQGTEAFF
TRBJ1-1 TRBV3-1 CASSQSGTHTEAFF
TRBJ1-2 TRBV29-1 CSVEPGTGGYYGYTF
TRBJ1-5 TRBV6-5 CASSYHPATNQPQHF
TRBJ1-4 TRBV7-2 CASSPGGANEKLFF
TRBJ1-2 TRBV5-4 CASSLDPHSAYGYTF
TRBJ1-5 TRBV15 CATSRDPEGQPQHF
TRBJ1-6 TRBV7-9 CASNLSRTDNSPLHF
TRBJ1-2 TRBV2 CASRTTFIHFNGYTF
TRBJ2-7 TRBV29-1 CSAKVGLVVYEQYF
TRBJ1-1 TRBV20-1 CSAGDDQGASWTEAFF
TRBJ2-3 TRBV5-8 CASSPGTSGRASDTQYF
TRBJ1-4 TRBV25-1 CASSAGQGGEKLFF
TRBJ1-2 TRBV29-1 CSVNAQQRPYGYTF
TRBJ2-5 TRBV5-1 CASSLSADQETQYF